One TCR beta chain is described in this entry. Its specificity is unknown. By quantitative 5'-RACE with molecular barcodes, the TCR beta libraries were made. TCRdb reprocessed the 5' RACE reads via MiXCR and lists one record per CDR3 protein. The sample carries 150,000 to 200,000 distinct CDR3 sequences, approximately 12% recorded once. This sample was included in a study of CD8 T cells in ankylosing spondylitis. Germline-derived CDR1 and CDR2 are KGHDR and SFDVKD. V gave up 2 bases and J gave up 0 bases, with 22 bases separating them. CDR3 length equals 19 residues. The study, taken as a whole, reports: According to the report, clones linked to the disease were significantly enriched in matched synovial fluid samples taken from ankylosing spondylitis patients. Previously reported in reactive arthritis synovial fluid and blood were some of the motif variants. The study identified a TCR beta motif of 7 or 8 highly homologous variants that appeared characteristic of ankylosing spondylitis blood.

The sequenced sample consisted of blood, either unsorted or a sorted T cell fraction (not recorded which). The receptor was isolated from a female donor with ankylosing spondylitis or in good health (not recorded which). The rearrangement uses TRBV24-1 and TRBJ2-7; TRBD1 or TRBD2 may be the D gene (5 bases each). The CDR3 nucleotides read TGTGCCACCAGTGATTGGAAGGGGCACCGGGACGCCTCCTCCTACGAGCAGTACTTC. It specifies CATSDWKGHRDASSYEQYF.